Detailed here is one T cell receptor (beta chain). The antigen remains unidentified. These data are taken from a study of cytomegalovirus exposure and HLA in healthy donors. General study points: HLA-A and HLA-B allele assignments for most subjects were reportedly predicted accurately using TCR beta sequences.

Primers: 60 Vbeta forward and 13 Jbeta reverse. The assay was immunoSEQ multiplex PCR, and TCRdb's table has in-frame clones only and misses some. Here the sample spans some 130,000 clones, roughly 78% being singletons. Germline CDR1 and CDR2: SQVTM and ANQGSEA. The CDR3 consists of 12 residues. The sample taken for sequencing was PBMCs. The origin of this receptor is a man aged 40-50 years in good health and CMV-seropositive. V is TRBV29-1 and J is TRBJ2-5, with 7 bases aligning to TRBD1. TRBJ2-7 matches the DNA end more closely, so the J call is doubtful. CDR3 in amino acids: CSAGQASYEQYF. In DNA, the CDR3 is TGCAGCGCAGGACAGGCTTCCTACGAGCAGTACTTC.